This is a list of T cell receptor beta chains from one sample in a study of CD4+ T cells in melanoma. Clones were read by immunoSEQ multiplex PCR, and TCRdb kept only the in-frame ones, dropping some. The table includes some 210 clones, about 72% detected once. Receptors originate from a human donor with melanoma. Each CDR3 is given with its conserved first and last residue. A D gene is named only where the DNA matches it firmly. Clone sizes are given selectively: once, few, many, or a class where the clone is expanded.

D gene	V gene	J gene	clone size	CDR3 protein	CDR3 DNA
TRBD2	TRBV5-4	TRBJ2-5	NA	CASSSPVAGEQETQYF	TGTGCCAGCAGCTCCCCCGTAGCGGGGGAACAAGAGACCCAGTACTTC
NA	TRBV4-3	TRBJ1-2	NA	CASSQERVRYGYTF	TGCGCCAGCAGCCAAGAGAGGGTCCGGTATGGCTACACCTTC
NA	TRBV5-4	TRBJ2-5	NA	CASSPQIGDQETQYF	TGTGCCAGCAGCCCCCAAATAGGGGACCAAGAGACCCAGTACTTC
TRBD2	TRBV6-1	TRBJ2-3	NA	CASSGLAGDADTQYF	TGTGCCAGCAGTGGGTTAGCGGGAGATGCAGATACGCAGTATTTT
TRBD1	TRBV7-2	TRBJ2-7	NA	CASSLFGTGVYEQYF	TGTGCCAGCAGCTTGTTCGGGACAGGGGTCTACGAGCAGTACTTC
TRBD1	TRBV28	TRBJ1-5	NA	CASSLGGQENQPQHF	TGTGCCAGCAGTTTAGGCGGACAGGAAAATCAGCCCCAGCATTTT
NA	TRBV1	TRBJ2-6	few	CTSRLQSRANVLTF	TGCACCAGCAGGCTACAAAGTCGGGCCAACGTCCTGACTTTC
TRBD1	TRBV5-4	TRBJ2-2	NA	CASSSGTGGTGELFF	TGTGCCAGCAGCTCCGGGACAGGGGGCACCGGGGAGCTGTTTTTT
NA	TRBV7-9	TRBJ1-2	NA	CASSFTEAGYGYTF	TGTGCCAGCAGTTTTACAGAGGCGGGTTATGGCTACACCTTC
NA	TRBV7-6	TRBJ2-7	few	CASSEGGTIAYEQYF	TGTGCCAGCAGTGAGGGGGGGACTATAGCCTACGAGCAGTACTTC
NA	TRBV15	TRBJ2-3	hyperexpanded	CATSTAPGDTQYF	TGTGCCACCAGCACGGCCCCGGGGGATACGCAGTATTTT
TRBD1	TRBV27	TRBJ2-7	NA	CASNPGQGERGQYF	TGTGCCAGCAACCCAGGACAGGGGGAACGAGGGCAGTACTTC
NA	TRBV2	TRBJ1-1	NA	CASSDAGNTEAFF	TGTGCCAGCAGTGACGCCGGGAACACTGAAGCTTTCTTT
NA	TRBV27	TRBJ2-7	NA	CASITIGLGPCSYEQYF	TGTGCCAGCATTACTATTGGGTTGGGCCCGTGCTCCTACGAGCAGTACTTC
TRBD1	TRBV27	TRBJ2-5	few	CASSLGTAQETQYF	TGTGCCAGCAGTCTCGGGACAGCACAAGAGACCCAGTACTTC